This TCR beta chain was documented in a study of T cell responses to AZD1222 COVID-19 vaccine. Study results and limitations: Regions 160-218 and 743-854 dominated among vaccine-associated CD4 TCRs spanning spike. Once two AZD1222 doses were given, Spike-specific TCR breadth and depth went up.

This clone has just one count. The antigen is undetermined. This CDR3 spans 14 amino acids. Trimming pared 1 base from V and 6 bases from J, leaving 10 bases between. Looked up from germline, CDR1 is SEHNR and CDR2 is FQNEAQ (reference sequence). Sequencing was performed with immunoSEQ multiplex PCR; in TCRdb, only in-frame clones are kept and a portion is missing. Of 100,000 to 150,000 clones in the sample, 75% to 90% are singletons; the top ten hold almost 4.5%. The TCR originated in an adult who received the AZD1222 COVID-19 vaccine. The chain recombines TRBV7-9 with TRBJ2-1, with no clear D. The sample in question was peripheral blood, obtained 28 days after the second AZD1222 dose. CDR3 bases: TGTGCCAGCAGCTTAGAATATACCCGCAATGAGCAGTTCTTC. It translates to CASSLEYTRNEQFF. The variable domain in full, with the rest retrieved from reference TRBV7-9 and TRBJ2-1, is DTGVSQNPRHKITKRGQNVTFRCDPISEHNRLYWYRQTLGQGPEFLTYFQNEAQLEKSRLLSDRFSAERPKGSFSTLEIQRTEQGDSAMYLCASSLEYTRNEQFFGPGTRLTVL.